This T cell receptor (beta chain) was retrieved from a study of shared clonotypes between healthy human individuals. The V end was cut by 3 bases, the J end by 1 base, with 15 bases between. CDR3 length equals 16 residues. Germline CDR1 is MGHDK and CDR2 is SYGVNS. The repertoire was sequenced with immunoSEQ multiplex PCR; TCRdb's copy has only in-frame clones and lacks some. The sample contains 90,000 to 150,000 clones, about 63% of which appear only once. Study results and limitations: Non-shared clonotypes were found to have lower generation probabilities than the clonotypes that were shared by all four of the sorted-subset donors.

Turning to this clone: Its antigen is undetermined.

The genes are TRBV25-1 and TRBJ1-1; D is undetermined. The sequence came from a young woman in good health. Sequenced: memory CD8+ T cells sorted from blood. Subset in this sample: CD45RO+ cells pooled with CCR7-negative TemRA cells. The CDR3 loop is CASSDFDTGKNTEAFF. The CDR3 DNA reads TGTGCCAGCAGTGACTTTGATACTGGGAAGAACACTGAAGCTTTCTTT.